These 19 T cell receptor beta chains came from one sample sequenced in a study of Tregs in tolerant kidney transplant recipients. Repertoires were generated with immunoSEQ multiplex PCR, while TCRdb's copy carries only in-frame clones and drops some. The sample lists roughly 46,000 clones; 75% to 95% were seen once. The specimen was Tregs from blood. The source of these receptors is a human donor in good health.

CDR3 loop: CASRYTSLTDTQYF. The CDR3 DNA reads TGTGCCAGCCGTTACACCTCCCTCACAGATACGCAGTATTTT. The chain links TRBV27 to TRBJ2-3; D remains unclear. Germline V CDR1 and CDR2: MNHEY, SMNVEV (reference sequence). With 8 bases removed from V and 2 bases from J, the gap between germline ends came to 14 bases. CDR3 length equals 14 residues.

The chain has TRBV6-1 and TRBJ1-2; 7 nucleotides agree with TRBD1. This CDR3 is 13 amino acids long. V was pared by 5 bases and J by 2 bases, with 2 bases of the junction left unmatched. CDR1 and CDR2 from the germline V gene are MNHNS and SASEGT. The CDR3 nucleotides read TGTGCCAGCAGTAAGACAGGGAACTATGGCTACACCTTC. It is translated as CASSKTGNYGYTF.

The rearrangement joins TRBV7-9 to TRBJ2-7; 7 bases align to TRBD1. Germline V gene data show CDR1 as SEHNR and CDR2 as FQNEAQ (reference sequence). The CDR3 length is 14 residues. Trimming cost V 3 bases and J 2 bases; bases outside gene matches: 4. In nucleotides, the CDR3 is TGTGCCAGCAGCTTCGACAGGGTTACCTACGAGCAGTACTTC. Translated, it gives CASSFDRVTYEQYF.

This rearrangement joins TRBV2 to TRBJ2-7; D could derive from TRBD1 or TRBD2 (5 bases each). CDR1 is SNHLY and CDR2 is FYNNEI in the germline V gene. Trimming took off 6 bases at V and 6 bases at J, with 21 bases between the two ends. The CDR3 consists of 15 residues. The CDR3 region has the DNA TGTGCCAGCAGAGCCACTACCGGGACGGTTGGCGAGCAGTACTTC. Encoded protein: CASRATTGTVGEQYF.

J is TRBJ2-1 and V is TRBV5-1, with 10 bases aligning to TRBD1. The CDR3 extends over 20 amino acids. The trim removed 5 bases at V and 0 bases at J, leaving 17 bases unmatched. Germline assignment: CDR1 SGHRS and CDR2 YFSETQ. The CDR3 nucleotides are TGCGCCAGCAGTCTACAAACCGGGACAGGGGTGATTAGCTCCTACAATGAGCAGTTCTTC. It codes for CASSLQTGTGVISSYNEQFF.

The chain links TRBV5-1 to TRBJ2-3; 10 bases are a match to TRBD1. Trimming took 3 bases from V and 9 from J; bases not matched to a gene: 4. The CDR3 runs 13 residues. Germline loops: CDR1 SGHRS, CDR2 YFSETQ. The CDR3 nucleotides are TGCGCCAGCAGCTCCCGGGACAGGGGAACGCAGTATTTT. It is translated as CASSSRDRGTQYF.

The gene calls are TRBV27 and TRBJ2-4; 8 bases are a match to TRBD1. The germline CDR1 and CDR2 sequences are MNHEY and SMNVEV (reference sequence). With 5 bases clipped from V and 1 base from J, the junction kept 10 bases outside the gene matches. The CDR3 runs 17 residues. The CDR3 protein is CASSGRGRGTAKNIQYF. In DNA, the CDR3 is TGTGCCAGCAGTGGCAGGGGGCGCGGGACTGCCAAAAACATTCAGTACTTC.

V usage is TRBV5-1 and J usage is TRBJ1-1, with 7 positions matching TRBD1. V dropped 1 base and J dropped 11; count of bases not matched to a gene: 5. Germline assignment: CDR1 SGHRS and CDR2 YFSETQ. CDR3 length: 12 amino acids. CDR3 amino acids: CASSLTTGAAFF. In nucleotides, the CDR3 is TGCGCCAGCAGCTTGACCACAGGGGCCGCTTTCTTT.

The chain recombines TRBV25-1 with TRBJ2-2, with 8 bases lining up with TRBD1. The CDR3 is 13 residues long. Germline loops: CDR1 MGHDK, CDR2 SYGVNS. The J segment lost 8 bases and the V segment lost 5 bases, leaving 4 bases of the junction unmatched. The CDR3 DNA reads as TGTGCCAGCAGTAGGACAGGGACTGGGGAGCTGTTTTTT. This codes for CASSRTGTGELFF.

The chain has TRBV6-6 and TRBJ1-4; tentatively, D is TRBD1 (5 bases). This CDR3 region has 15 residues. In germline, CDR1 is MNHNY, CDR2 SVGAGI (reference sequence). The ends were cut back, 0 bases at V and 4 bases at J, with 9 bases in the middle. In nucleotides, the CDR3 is TGTGCCAGCAGTTACTCGGGCAGGGATAATGAAAAACTGTTTTTT. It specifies CASSYSGRDNEKLFF.

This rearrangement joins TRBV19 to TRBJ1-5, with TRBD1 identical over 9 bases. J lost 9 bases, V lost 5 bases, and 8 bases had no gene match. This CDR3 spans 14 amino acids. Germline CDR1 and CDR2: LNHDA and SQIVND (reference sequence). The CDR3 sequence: CASSQGQGYLPQHF. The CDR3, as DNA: TGTGCCAGTAGTCAAGGACAGGGGTATCTGCCCCAGCATTTT.

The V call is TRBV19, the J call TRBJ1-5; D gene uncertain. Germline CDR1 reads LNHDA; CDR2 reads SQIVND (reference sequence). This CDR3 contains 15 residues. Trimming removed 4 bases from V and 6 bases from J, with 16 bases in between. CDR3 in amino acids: CASSRAGRPGQPQHF. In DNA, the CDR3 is TGTGCCAGTAGTAGGGCAGGCCGACCAGGTCAGCCCCAGCATTTT.

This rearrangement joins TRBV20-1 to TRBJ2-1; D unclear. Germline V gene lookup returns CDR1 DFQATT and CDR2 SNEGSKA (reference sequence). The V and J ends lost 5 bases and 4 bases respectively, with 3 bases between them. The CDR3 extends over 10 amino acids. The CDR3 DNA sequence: TGCAGTGCTGGTTACAATGAGCAGTTCTTC. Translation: CSAGYNEQFF.

CDR3 amino acids: CASSERQNRANEQYF. The CDR3 DNA sequence: TGCGCCAGCAGCGAACGACAGAATCGGGCAAACGAGCAGTACTTC. This rearrangement joins TRBV5-1 to TRBJ2-7; TRBD1 is a possible D gene (5 bases). Trimming removed 4 bases from V and 5 bases from J, with 19 bases in between. There are 15 residues in the CDR3. Looked up from germline, CDR1 is SGHRS and CDR2 is YFSETQ.

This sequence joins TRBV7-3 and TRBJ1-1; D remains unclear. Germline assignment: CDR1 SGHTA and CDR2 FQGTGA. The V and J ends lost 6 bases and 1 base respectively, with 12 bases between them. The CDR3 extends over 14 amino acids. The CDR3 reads CASSSGSTNTEAFF. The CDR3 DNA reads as TGTGCCAGCAGTTCCGGATCGACGAACACTGAAGCTTTCTTT. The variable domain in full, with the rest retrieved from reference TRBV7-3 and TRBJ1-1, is GAGVSQTPSNKVTEKGKYVELRCDPISGHTALYWYRQSLGQGPEFLIYFQGTGAADDSGLPNDRFFAVRPEGSVSTLKIQRTERGDSAVYLCASSSGSTNTEAFFGQGTRLTVV.

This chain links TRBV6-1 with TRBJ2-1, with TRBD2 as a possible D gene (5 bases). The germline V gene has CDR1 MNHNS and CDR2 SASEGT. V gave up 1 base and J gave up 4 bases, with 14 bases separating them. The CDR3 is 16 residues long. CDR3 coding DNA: TGTGCCAGCAGTGAAGGACCGGGAAAGTGGTACAATGAGCAGTTCTTC. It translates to CASSEGPGKWYNEQFF.

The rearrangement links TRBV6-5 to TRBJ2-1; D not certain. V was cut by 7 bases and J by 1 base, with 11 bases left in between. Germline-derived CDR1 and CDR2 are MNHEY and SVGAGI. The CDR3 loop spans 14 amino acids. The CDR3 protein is CASTLSPSYNEQFF. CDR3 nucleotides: TGTGCCAGCACCCTCTCACCGTCCTACAATGAGCAGTTCTTC.

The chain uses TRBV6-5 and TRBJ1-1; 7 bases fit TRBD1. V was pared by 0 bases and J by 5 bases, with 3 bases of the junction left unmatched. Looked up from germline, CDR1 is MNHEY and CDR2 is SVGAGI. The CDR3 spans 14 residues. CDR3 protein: CASSYSTGVTEAFF. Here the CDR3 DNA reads TGTGCCAGCAGTTACTCTACAGGGGTGACTGAAGCTTTCTTT.

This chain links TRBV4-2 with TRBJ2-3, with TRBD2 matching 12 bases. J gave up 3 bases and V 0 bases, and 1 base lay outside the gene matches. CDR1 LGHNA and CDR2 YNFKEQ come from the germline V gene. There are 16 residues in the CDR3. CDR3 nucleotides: TGTGCCAGCAGCCAAGAGGGGACTAGCGGGACAGATACGCAGTATTTT. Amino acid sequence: CASSQEGTSGTDTQYF.